This note documents a single T cell receptor beta chain sequence. The antigen remains undetermined. The germline V gene encodes CDR1 DFQATT and CDR2 SNEGSKA (reference sequence). The CDR3 consists of 14 residues. After removal of 0 bases from V and 5 bases from J, the junction contained 3 bases not matched to a gene. The record originates from a study of T-cell reconstitution after alpha-beta-depleted transplantation in children. Findings of the study overall: It was newly produced T cells that mostly accounted for T-cell counts and diversity one year after transplant. Reports say that about two months after transplant, the alpha-beta T cells came out of several hundred graft clones that had expanded. It was surviving recipient T cells and thymic progenitors that gave some patients high TCRbeta diversity at day 60.

Library preparation (for TCRbeta) was performed with unique molecular identifiers. TCRdb used MiXCR to reprocess the PCR reads, holding one entry per CDR3 protein. Among about 900,000 distinct CDR3 sequences, roughly 29% were seen once, and the ten largest hold more than 25%. V and J are TRBV20-1 and TRBJ2-5; 10 positions match TRBD2. This clonotype was sampled from a boy in the first two years of life who had a stem cell transplant for SCID, so the T cells may come from the graft donor. This material consisted of PBMCs, mostly from graft donor cells, taken 360 days after TCRalphabeta/CD19-depleted stem cell transplant. The CDR3 nucleotides are TGCAGTGCTAGAGACCCTAGCGGGGGTGAGACCCAGTACTTC. Translated, it gives CSARDPSGGETQYF.